The next 29 T cell receptor beta chains were all read from a single sample in a study of T cells in Graves' hyperthyroidism and ophthalmopathy. The source material, RNA transcripts, was used to amplify TCR beta CDR3 regions. HTBI primers were used for first-round RT-PCR of the TCR CDR3. TCRdb ran MiXCR on the multiplex PCR reads and lists one entry per CDR3 protein. This table holds more than 550,000 distinct CDR3 sequences, over 40% found once. The sequenced sample consisted of peripheral blood or thyroid tissue (not recorded which). The receptors here all came from an adult man with Graves' disease, either hyperthyroidism or ophthalmopathy (not recorded which).

This chain links TRBV11-1 with TRBJ2-1, with D uncertain. V was trimmed by 0 bases and J by 7 bases, leaving 7 bases between them. The germline V gene has CDR1 SGHAT and CDR2 FQDESV (reference sequence). CDR3 size: 13 residues. The CDR3 DNA reads as TGTGCCAGCAGCTTAGCGACTGGTAATGAGCAGTTCTTC. Translated: CASSLATGNEQFF.

V usage is TRBV20-1 and J usage is TRBJ1-5, with 11 bases fitting TRBD1. The CDR3 runs 17 residues. V dropped 3 bases and J dropped 0; count of bases not matched to a gene: 7. The germline gives CDR1 DFQATT, CDR2 SNEGSKA (reference sequence). CDR3 in amino acids: CSARRTGGAASNQPQHF. In nucleotides, the CDR3 is TGCAGTGCTAGGAGGACAGGGGGCGCGGCTAGCAATCAGCCCCAGCATTTT.

This clonotype was detected ten times or more. The chain recombines TRBV7-9 with TRBJ2-5; D may match TRBD1 or TRBD2 (5 bases each). The CDR3 has 14 residues. The germline gives CDR1 SEHNR, CDR2 FQNEAQ (reference sequence). Trimming cost V 3 bases and J 3 bases, with 11 bases left between them. The CDR3 spells CASSLEAGKETQYF. CDR3 coding DNA: TGTGCCAGCAGCTTGGAGGCAGGGAAAGAGACCCAGTACTTC. Full variable domain (outside the CDR3, taken from reference TRBV7-9 and TRBJ2-5): DTGVSQNPRHKITKRGQNVTFRCDPISEHNRLYWYRQTLGQGPEFLTYFQNEAQLEKSRLLSDRFSAERPKGSFSTLEIQRTEQGDSAMYLCASSLEAGKETQYFGPGTRLLVL.

This clonotype was seen a handful of times. This rearrangement joins TRBV7-9 to TRBJ1-4, with unresolved D. V lost 5 bases, J lost 6 bases, and 16 bases lay in between. Looked up from germline, CDR1 is SEHNR and CDR2 is FQNEAQ (reference sequence). The CDR3 has 15 amino acids. In DNA form, the CDR3 reads TGTGCCAGCAGCCTCGATAGGAGGGCGCATGAAAAACTGTTTTTT. This translates into CASSLDRRAHEKLFF.

Details on this clonotype: Without the conserved terminal phenylalanine or tryptophan, this CDR3 likely stems from a read error. The DNA is left out, because the CDR3 cannot be placed on it with certainty; the CDR3 is given as TCRdb lists it. The rearrangement uses TRBV29-1 and TRBJ1-5; the table gives TRBD1 as D, unverified against the DNA. The CDR3 totals 16 residues, both ends included. Germline assignment: CDR1 SQVTM and CDR2 ANQGSEA. CDR3 sequence reads: CSVETYRQGSNQPQLQ.

This clonotype has just a few counts. Compared with germline, one end of the junction differs, possibly owing to a read error. This chain uses TRBV5-1 with TRBJ1-2; D unclear. The CDR3 length is 13 residues. Germline loops: CDR1 SGHRS, CDR2 YFSETQ. This chain's CDR3 is CASSLHQVGGYTF. CDR3 nucleotides: TGTGCCAGCAGCTTGCATCAGGTTGGAGGCTACACCTTC.

The sample holds many counts of this clonotype. The chain employs TRBV7-9 and TRBJ2-7; the match to TRBD1 covers 7 bases. V lost 5 bases and J lost 5; bases outside the gene matches: 12. The germline gives CDR1 SEHNR, CDR2 FQNEAQ (reference sequence). This CDR3 region has 15 residues. The CDR3 protein is CASSPSGTVLDEQYF. Here the CDR3 DNA reads TGTGCCAGCAGCCCGTCGGGGACAGTCTTAGACGAGCAGTACTTC.

This chain links TRBV2 with TRBJ1-3, with D hard to call. This CDR3 spans 14 amino acids. V lost 7 bases, J lost 2 bases, and 12 bases lay in between. Germline CDR1 reads SNHLY; CDR2 reads FYNNEI. The CDR3 DNA is TGTGCCAGCACCCCAACGAGGGCTGGAAACACCATATATTTT. Translation: CASTPTRAGNTIYF. Full variable domain (outside the CDR3, taken from reference TRBV2 and TRBJ1-3): EPEVTQTPSHQVTQMGQEVILRCVPISNHLYFYWYRQILGQKVEFLVSFYNNEISEKSEIFDDQFSVERPDGSNFTLKIRSTKLEDSAMYFCASTPTRAGNTIYFGEGSWLTVV.

This clonotype showed up just a few times. J is TRBJ2-7 and V is TRBV19; D remains ambiguous. V lost 0 bases, J lost 4 bases, and 7 bases lay in between. Germline loops: CDR1 LNHDA, CDR2 SQIVND (reference sequence). This CDR3 region has 13 residues. CDR3 amino acids: CASSIDPRYEQYF. The CDR3 DNA reads TGTGCCAGTAGTATAGATCCCCGTTACGAGCAGTACTTC.

This clonotype occurred many times. J is TRBJ1-2 and V is TRBV7-2; D gene unclear. Trimming took off 3 bases at V and 4 bases at J, with 12 bases between the two ends. The CDR3 length is 14 residues. Germline V gene data show CDR1 as SGHTA and CDR2 as FQGNSA. CDR3 sequence: CASSFAGALYGYTF. CDR3 in DNA: TGTGCCAGCAGCTTCGCTGGAGCTCTCTATGGCTACACCTTC.

The chain carries TRBV10-3 and TRBJ2-7, with D possibly being TRBD2 (6 bases). The J call could be wrong; TRBJ2-1 is a better fit for the DNA end. Germline loops: CDR1 ENHRY, CDR2 SYGVKD. The CDR3 runs 13 residues. The CDR3 loop reads CAISDAGTNEQFF. In DNA form, the CDR3 reads TGTGCCATCAGTGATGCGGGGACTAATGAGCAGTTCTTC.

This chain joins TRBV24-1 and TRBJ2-5; D unclear. Trimming stripped 6 bases from V and 1 base from J, with 17 bases between. CDR1 KGHDR and CDR2 SFDVKD come from the germline V gene. This CDR3 is built from 16 residues. CDR3 in DNA: TGTGCCACCAGTTCAACCCCTCCCGTCGGCCAAGAGACCCAGTACTTC. Its protein is CATSSTPPVGQETQYF.

This clonotype was seen a few times. The chain links TRBV9 to TRBJ1-2; D gene ambiguous. This CDR3 has 14 residues. The germline gives CDR1 SGDLS, CDR2 YYNGEE. V was cut by 4 bases and J by 6 bases, with 16 bases left in between. The CDR3 spells CASSLSGIRDGYTF. The CDR3 DNA follows: TGTGCCAGCAGCCTATCGGGAATTCGGGATGGCTACACCTTC.

The V and J genes are TRBV19 and TRBJ1-1; D possibly corresponds to TRBD1 (6 bases). The V gene lost 0 bases and the J gene lost 6 bases, with 11 bases spanning the gap. The CDR3 sequence is 14 residues long. The germline V gene has CDR1 LNHDA and CDR2 SQIVND (reference sequence). In DNA form, the CDR3 reads TGTGCCAGTAGTATAGATCCAGGGGCATCTGAAGCTTTCTTT. As protein: CASSIDPGASEAFF.

This clonotype was found many times. The rearrangement uses TRBV10-3 and TRBJ1-2; 9 bases line up with TRBD1. V dropped 10 bases and J dropped 8; count of bases not matched to a gene: 11. CDR1 is ENHRY, CDR2 SYGVKD, per germline. The CDR3 is 13 amino acids. The CDR3 sequence: CASSEQGAEGYTF. The CDR3 DNA reads as TGTGCCAGCAGCGAACAGGGGGCGGAAGGCTACACCTTC.

The chain carries TRBV19 and TRBJ1-5; possible D gene TRBD1, 6 bases. This CDR3 has 15 amino acids. V dropped 3 bases and J dropped 2 bases, with 11 bases sitting between them. Germline-derived CDR1 and CDR2 are LNHDA and SQIVND (reference sequence). Here the CDR3 reads CASSIAGDRNQPQHF. Written as DNA, the CDR3 is TGTGCCAGTAGTATTGCAGGGGACCGCAATCAGCCCCAGCATTTT.

About this clonotype itself: A much larger clone differs from this one at a single base, so this may be a read error. This chain connects TRBV24-1 to TRBJ1-1, with D perhaps TRBD1 (6 bases). The CDR3 contains 13 residues. CDR1 and CDR2 (germline): KGHDR, SFDVKD. Trimming left V 3 bases short and J 3 bases short, with 7 bases between. Here the CDR3 DNA reads TGTGCCACCAGTGATAACAGGGACACTGAAGCTTTCTTT. Its translation: CATSDNRDTEAFF.

Written as DNA, the CDR3 is TGTGCCAGCAGCTTAAACAGGGAAGGTGAAGCTTTCTTT. This encodes CASSLNREGEAFF. This chain connects TRBV7-3 to TRBJ1-1; the D gene is possibly TRBD1 (6 bases). Trimming took off 1 base at V and 7 bases at J, with 10 bases between the two ends. This CDR3 spans 13 amino acids. The germline gives CDR1 SGHTA, CDR2 FQGTGA.

This clonotype turned up a few times. This chain links TRBV7-8 with TRBJ1-1; perhaps TRBD1 as D (6 bases). The CDR3 extends over 16 amino acids. Between the trimmed V and J ends, which lost 5 bases and 0 bases, there was a span of 16 bases. Germline V gene data show CDR1 as SGHVS and CDR2 as FQNEAQ. In nucleotides, the CDR3 is TGTGCCAGCAGCGTTGGGGGCGTTGAAATGAACACTGAAGCTTTCTTT. Its protein is CASSVGGVEMNTEAFF.

V and J are TRBV29-1 and TRBJ2-7; TRBD1 matches at 7 bases. The CDR3 runs 11 residues. V lost 8 bases and J lost 2; bases outside the gene matches: 3. CDR1 and CDR2 (germline): SQVTM, ANQGSEA. For the CDR3, the DNA is TGCAGCTTAGACAGGGCCTACGAGCAGTACTTC. It encodes CSLDRAYEQYF.

This chain uses TRBV2 with TRBJ2-1; D is uncertain. V shed 2 bases and J shed 4 bases, with 12 bases lying between them. This CDR3 is built from 15 residues. Germline loops: CDR1 SNHLY, CDR2 FYNNEI. CDR3 DNA: TGTGCCAGCAGTGAATATTTCGGACGATACAATGAGCAGTTCTTC. Translating gives CASSEYFGRYNEQFF.

This chain links TRBV24-1 with TRBJ1-2; TRBD1 is a possible D gene (5 bases). The V and J ends lost 4 bases and 7 bases respectively, with 15 bases between them. Germline V gene data show CDR1 as KGHDR and CDR2 as SFDVKD. This CDR3 contains 14 residues. CDR3 sequence (DNA): TGTGCCACCAGTGAAGGCGGAGGGGAGTTTGGCTACACCTTC. Protein sequence: CATSEGGGEFGYTF.

The chain has TRBV15 and TRBJ1-5, with D maybe TRBD1 (5 bases). V was cut by 8 bases and J by 14 bases, with 22 bases left in between. CDR3 length equals 13 residues. The V gene's germline CDR1 is LNHNV and CDR2 YYDKDF (reference sequence). The CDR3 here is CATATSGGSYEHF. The DNA for the CDR3 is TGTGCCACCGCGACTAGCGGGGGGTCCTACGAGCATTTT. Full variable domain (rest looked up from reference TRBV15 and TRBJ1-5): DAMVIQNPRYQVTQFGKPVTLSCSQTLNHNVMYWYQQKSSQAPKLLFHYYDKDFNNEADTPDNFQSRRPNTSFCFLDIRSPGLGDTAMYLCATATSGGSYEHFGDGTRLSIL.

Only a few counts were recorded for this clonotype. One junction end does not reproduce the germline sequence, and a read error may be involved. This chain uses TRBV10-3 with TRBJ1-3, with unresolved D. The CDR3 totals 15 residues. The germline V gene encodes CDR1 ENHRY and CDR2 SYGVKD. The CDR3 nucleotides are TGTGCCAGCAGTGAGGAGGCCCGCTCTGGAAACACCATATATTTT. It yields the protein CASSEEARSGNTIYF.

This clonotype was recorded many times. The chain couples TRBV7-3 to TRBJ1-3; D may be TRBD1 (6 bases). Germline-derived CDR1 and CDR2 are SGHTA and FQGTGA. This CDR3 comprises 14 residues. The germline V and J ends were trimmed by 5 bases and 4 bases, with 12 bases remaining between them. The CDR3: CASSPGASGNTIYF. The CDR3 DNA reads TGTGCCAGCAGCCCAGGGGCGTCAGGAAACACCATATATTTT.

Worth noting for this clonotype: No conserved phenylalanine or tryptophan is present at the end of the CDR3, so a read error is the likely explanation. The V call is TRBV11-3, the J call TRBJ1-3, with D perhaps matching TRBD1 (5 bases). Trimming pared 5 bases from V and 11 bases from J, leaving 19 bases between. The CDR3 sequence is 14 residues long. Germline CDR1 reads SGHNT; CDR2 reads YENEEA. This CDR3 is CASSAGTAMEAIYL. Here the CDR3 DNA reads TGTGCCAGCAGCGCTGGGACCGCTATGGAGGCCATATATCTT.

The chain couples TRBV20-1 to TRBJ1-1; D gene uncertain. Germline V lookup: CDR1 DFQATT, CDR2 SNEGSKA (reference sequence). With 1 base removed from V and 2 bases from J, the gap between germline ends came to 8 bases. The CDR3 contains 13 residues. CDR3 sequence reads: CSARGPSNTEAFF. CDR3 bases: TGCAGTGCTAGAGGGCCTTCAAACACTGAAGCTTTCTTT.

The genes are TRBV25-1 and TRBJ1-2, with unresolved D. Per the germline V gene, CDR1 is MGHDK and CDR2 is SYGVNS. This CDR3 region has 14 residues. V lost 5 bases and J lost 4, with 14 bases in between. CDR3 in DNA: TGTGCCAGCAGTAGGACCGTACCCGCCTATGGCTACACCTTC. Translation gives CASSRTVPAYGYTF.

This clonotype was picked up many times. The V and J genes are TRBV5-1 and TRBJ1-4; 7 bases line up with TRBD1. The CDR3 sequence is 14 residues long. The ends lost 4 bases at V and 3 bases at J; junction bases unmatched: 3. Germline V gene data show CDR1 as SGHRS and CDR2 as YFSETQ. The CDR3 DNA reads TGCGCCAGCAGCGCCGGGACAGCTAATGAAAAACTGTTTTTT. Encoded protein: CASSAGTANEKLFF.